This T cell receptor beta chain was sequenced for a study of T cell responses to AZD1222 COVID-19 vaccine. Study context: The study pooled second doses at about 4 or about 12 weeks.

Study outcomes and limitations: Among spike-specific TCRs, nearly half reportedly target unmutated variant regions. The repertoires were collected only after the peak T cell response.

The CDR3 has 14 amino acids. Germline V CDR1 and CDR2: SGHAT, FQNNGV. Between the trimmed V and J ends, which lost 5 bases and 8 bases, there was a span of 18 bases. Only in-frame clones appear in the TCRdb table, and some are missing; sequencing was by immunoSEQ multiplex PCR. The sample carries over 50,000 clones, roughly 84% recorded once. Comment on this clone: Its specificity is not known.

The sample here was peripheral blood, taken on day 0 of AZD1222 vaccination. V is TRBV11-2 and J is TRBJ1-2; possibly TRBD1 for D (5 bases). This sequence originates from an adult in good health. The CDR3 DNA reads as TGTGCCAGCAGCGCCAGAGGGGTTTACAGAGGCTACACCTTC. This encodes CASSARGVYRGYTF. The full variable domain, its missing parts supplied by reference TRBV11-2 and TRBJ1-2, is EAGVAQSPRYKIIEKRQSVAFWCNPISGHATLYWYQQILGQGPKLLIQFQNNGVVDDSQLPKDRFSAERLKGVDSTLKIQPAKLEDSAVYLCASSARGVYRGYTFGSGTRLTVV.